A single sample gave rise to the 26 T cell receptor beta chains below, sequenced in a study of brain T cells in children with intractable seizures. Method: immunoSEQ multiplex PCR; TCRdb's copy keeps in-frame clones and lacks some. The data contain around 80,000 clones, more than 75% of them singletons. The material was peripheral blood, obtained at surgery. All receptors derive from a girl aged 2 to 10 with Rasmussen encephalitis and intractable seizures.

The rearrangement links TRBV11-2 to TRBJ2-3; no firm D call. The germline V gene has CDR1 SGHAT and CDR2 FQNNGV. The CDR3 covers 15 residues. The V gene lost 3 bases and the J gene lost 5 bases, with 15 bases spanning the gap. CDR3 amino acids: CASSLGRSPEDTQYF. The CDR3 nucleotides read TGTGCCAGCAGCTTGGGTCGGTCGCCGGAAGATACGCAGTATTTT.

The table lists this clone with a few counts. The CDR3 DNA reads TGTGCCAGTTCCGAAGAGACCCATAGCAATCAGCCCCAGCATTTT. This sequence encodes CASSEETHSNQPQHF. This chain links TRBV19 with TRBJ1-5; D gene uncertain. The V gene lost 8 bases and the J gene lost 0 bases, with 14 bases spanning the gap. Germline CDR1 is LNHDA and CDR2 is SQIVND (reference sequence). The CDR3 runs to 15 residues.

The chain combines TRBV19 with TRBJ2-3; 9 positions agree with TRBD2. Germline values: CDR1 LNHDA, CDR2 SQIVND (reference sequence). The CDR3 has 18 amino acids. After removal of 2 bases from V and 0 bases from J, the junction contained 9 bases not matched to a gene. The CDR3 protein is CASSIPSSGTTSTDTQYF. In nucleotides, the CDR3 is TGTGCCAGTAGTATACCCTCTAGCGGGACGACTAGCACAGATACGCAGTATTTT.

This clone was counted a few times. The J gene is TRBJ1-2, the V gene TRBV19; no clear D gene. Germline CDR1 reads LNHDA; CDR2 reads SQIVND (reference sequence). With 5 bases removed from V and 8 bases from J, the gap between germline ends came to 12 bases. There are 12 residues in the CDR3. This CDR3 is CASSSGRLGYTF. The CDR3 DNA reads TGTGCCAGTAGTTCAGGACGGCTCGGCTACACCTTC.

This chain links TRBV6-5 with TRBJ1-1; TRBD1 might be the D (6 bases). V gave up 8 bases and J gave up 3 bases, with 19 bases separating them. Germline V gene lookup returns CDR1 MNHEY and CDR2 SVGAGI. The CDR3 covers 15 residues. This CDR3 is CASGVYRVGDTEAFF. The CDR3 bases are TGTGCCAGCGGGGTATACAGGGTAGGGGACACTGAAGCTTTCTTT.

The V call is TRBV11-3, the J call TRBJ2-7; 8 positions agree with TRBD2. This CDR3 contains 19 residues. Germline CDR1 is SGHNT and CDR2 is YENEEA. The V segment lost 3 bases and the J segment 4 bases; nucleotides outside the gene matches: 20. CDR3 region: CASSFGSWREASGRYEQYF. CDR3 DNA sequence: TGTGCCAGCAGCTTTGGGAGTTGGCGAGAGGCTAGCGGGCGTTACGAGCAGTACTTC.

V and J are TRBV9 and TRBJ2-7, with unresolved D. Germline CDR1 SGDLS, CDR2 YYNGEE. V lost 4 bases and J 3 bases, leaving 14 bases between the germline ends. The CDR3 loop spans 14 amino acids. The CDR3 spells CASSFRPDGYEQYF. The DNA for the CDR3 is TGTGCCAGCAGCTTTAGACCCGATGGCTACGAGCAGTACTTC.

The gene calls are TRBV29-1 and TRBJ2-6, with D hard to call. From germline, CDR1 is SQVTM and CDR2 ANQGSEA. Deletions cut 4 bases from V and 2 bases from J, with 6 bases between. This CDR3 spans 13 amino acids. Written as DNA, the CDR3 is TGCAGCGTTGTTGCAACTGGGGCCAACGTCCTGACTTTC. The encoded protein is CSVVATGANVLTF.

The chain combines TRBV10-1 with TRBJ2-1; 7 bases match TRBD2. The germline V gene encodes CDR1 WNHNN and CDR2 SYGVQD (reference sequence). This CDR3 is built from 16 residues. V shed 2 bases and J 9 bases; nucleotides not matched to a gene: 13. As DNA, the CDR3 is TGCGCCAGCAGTGAGGGGGGGGGACCCCATTTAGGTGAGCAGTTCTTC. Protein: CASSEGGGPHLGEQFF.

The chain carries TRBV29-1 and TRBJ1-6; 8 nucleotides line up with TRBD1. The CDR3 spans 13 residues. Unmatched junction bases numbered 10, after V lost 8 bases and J lost 10 bases. Germline V gene lookup returns CDR1 SQVTM and CDR2 ANQGSEA. The CDR3 is CSTRQGMRSPLHF. In DNA, the CDR3 is TGCAGCACTCGACAGGGGATGAGATCACCCCTCCACTTT.

J is TRBJ1-4 and V is TRBV11-3; D remains ambiguous. Trimming pared 3 bases from V and 5 bases from J, leaving 10 bases between. Germline V gene sequence: CDR1 SGHNT, CDR2 YENEEA. This CDR3 is built from 14 residues. CDR3 coding DNA: TGTGCCAGCAGCTTTGGAGGGAGCAATGAAAAACTGTTTTTT. This codes for CASSFGGSNEKLFF.

This chain connects TRBV10-1 to TRBJ1-1; 7 bases agree with TRBD1. CDR1 and CDR2 (germline): WNHNN, SYGVQD (reference sequence). J was trimmed by 5 bases and V by 7 bases; bases with no gene match: 7. The CDR3 runs to 13 residues. The CDR3 coding sequence is TGCGCCAGCACCCCGACAGGGTGGACTGAAGCTTTCTTT. Its protein is CASTPTGWTEAFF.

The chain has TRBV7-6 and TRBJ2-5; 11 nucleotides align to TRBD2. The J segment lost 2 bases and the V segment lost 2 bases, leaving 4 bases of the junction unmatched. Germline CDR1 SGHVS, CDR2 FNYEAQ. The CDR3 length is 16 residues. CDR3 DNA: TGTGCCAGCAGCTTAAGACTAGCGGGGTCACAAGAGACCCAGTACTTC. As protein: CASSLRLAGSQETQYF.

The chain uses TRBV19 and TRBJ1-2; D uncertain. V was clipped by 4 bases and J by 0 bases, with 12 bases between them. Germline CDR1 and CDR2: LNHDA and SQIVND (reference sequence). The CDR3 contains 15 residues. In DNA, the CDR3 is TGTGCCAGTAGTAAGGCTACAGCGGCTAACTATGGCTACACCTTC. This sequence encodes CASSKATAANYGYTF.

V and J are TRBV6-5 and TRBJ2-7, with a tentative D call TRBD2 (6 bases). Deletions cut 10 bases from V and 3 bases from J, with 16 bases between. This CDR3 spans 13 amino acids. Germline values: CDR1 MNHEY, CDR2 SVGAGI. The CDR3 DNA reads TGTGCCACCCTTTGGGACTTAAACTACGAGCAGTACTTC. It encodes CATLWDLNYEQYF.

CDR3 sequence (DNA): TGCGCCAGCAGACCGGACGGGACAGGGGGCTACGAGCAGTACTTC. It yields the protein CASRPDGTGGYEQYF. The chain has TRBV5-1 and TRBJ2-7; 11 bases are a match to TRBD1. Per the germline V gene, CDR1 is SGHRS and CDR2 is YFSETQ. This CDR3 region has 15 residues. Trimming cost V 5 bases and J 3 bases; bases outside gene matches: 7.

The gene calls are TRBV5-1 and TRBJ2-1; D remains ambiguous. Between the trimmed V and J ends, which lost 1 base and 6 bases, there was a span of 8 bases. Germline V lookup: CDR1 SGHRS, CDR2 YFSETQ. The CDR3 extends over 13 amino acids. As DNA, the CDR3 is TGCGCCAGCAGCTTGATACCCAGCAATGAGCAGTTCTTC. It encodes CASSLIPSNEQFF. The full variable domain, rest sourced from reference TRBV5-1 and TRBJ2-1, is KAGVTQTPRYLIKTRGQQVTLSCSPISGHRSVSWYQQTPGQGLQFLFEYFSETQRNKGNFPGRFSGRQFSNSRSEMNVSTLELGDSALYLCASSLIPSNEQFFGPGTRLTVL.

CDR3 sequence reads: CASSLMTGVLGTEAFF. The CDR3 region has the DNA TGTGCCAGCAGCCTAATGACAGGGGTGCTGGGCACTGAAGCTTTCTTT. The chain recombines TRBV28 with TRBJ1-1; 8 nucleotides align to TRBD1. V lost 6 bases and J lost 4; bases outside the gene matches: 13. The CDR3 sequence is 16 residues long. CDR1 is MDHEN, CDR2 SYDVKM, per germline.

The chain carries TRBV4-1 and TRBJ2-7; D call uncertain. Trimming took off 1 base at V and 4 bases at J, with 8 bases between the two ends. Germline CDR1 is MGHRA and CDR2 is YSYEKL. CDR3 length: 13 amino acids. CDR3: CASSQGANYEQYF. Here the CDR3 DNA reads TGCGCCAGCAGCCAAGGGGCTAATTACGAGCAGTACTTC.

This clone came up once. The chain uses TRBV6-5 and TRBJ2-1; D is ambiguous. The V gene's germline CDR1 is MNHEY and CDR2 SVGAGI. The CDR3 length is 12 residues. V lost 2 bases, J lost 9 bases, and 8 bases lay in between. CDR3 sequence: CASSYGKSEQFF. The DNA of the CDR3 is TGTGCCAGCAGTTACGGGAAAAGTGAGCAGTTCTTC.

CDR3 nucleotides: TGTGCCAGCAGTGATTTACTCACCTACAATGAGCAGTTCTTC. Translating gives CASSDLLTYNEQFF. The gene calls are TRBV6-1 and TRBJ2-1; D is uncertain. V was trimmed by 3 bases and J by 2 bases, leaving 8 bases between them. The CDR3 has 14 residues. CDR1 and CDR2 from the germline V gene are MNHNS and SASEGT.

A few counts support this clone. This chain uses TRBV6-5 with TRBJ1-3, with D unresolved. The V gene lost 2 bases and the J gene lost 0 bases, with 8 bases spanning the gap. The CDR3 is 15 amino acids. The V gene's germline CDR1 is MNHEY and CDR2 SVGAGI. The CDR3 spells CASSYTRTSGNTIYF. CDR3 nucleotides: TGTGCCAGCAGTTACACTAGGACCTCTGGAAACACCATATATTTT.

The rearrangement links TRBV19 to TRBJ2-5; the D call may be TRBD1 or TRBD2 (5 bases each). V lost 0 bases and J lost 6, with 11 bases in between. This CDR3 has 14 amino acids. Germline V gene sequence: CDR1 LNHDA, CDR2 SQIVND (reference sequence). CDR3 in amino acids: CASSIDPGTKTQYF. The CDR3 DNA follows: TGTGCCAGTAGTATAGATCCAGGGACGAAGACCCAGTACTTC. Complete variable domain (other parts from reference TRBV19 and TRBJ2-5): DGGITQSPKYLFRKEGQNVTLSCEQNLNHDAMYWYRQDPGQGLRLIYYSQIVNDFQKGDIAEGYSVSREKKESFPLTVTSAQKNPTAFYLCASSIDPGTKTQYFGPGTRLLVL.

The J gene is TRBJ2-7, the V gene TRBV11-2; TRBD2 matches at 11 bases. The CDR3 sequence is 15 residues long. From germline, CDR1 is SGHAT and CDR2 FQNNGV. Trimming at V came to 8 bases and at J to 7 bases, leaving 13 bases not matched to a gene. Here the CDR3 DNA reads TGTGCCAGCGGCCATACTAGCGGGAGATCTAAGGAGCAGTACTTC. Translated, it gives CASGHTSGRSKEQYF.

This clone was detected only once. The chain combines TRBV7-9 with TRBJ1-6; D call uncertain. Trimming removed 5 bases from V and 8 bases from J, with 7 bases in between. Germline assignment: CDR1 SEHNR and CDR2 FQNEAQ (reference sequence). CDR3 length: 12 residues. CDR3 nucleotide sequence: TGTGCCAGCAGCGACCGGTATTCACCCCTCCACTTT. Translation: CASSDRYSPLHF.

The rearrangement joins TRBV15 to TRBJ2-1; 9 bases are a match to TRBD2. The CDR3 is 15 residues long. Per germline, CDR1 LNHNV and CDR2 YYDKDF (reference sequence). V lost 6 bases, J lost 4 bases, and 7 bases stayed unmatched. CDR3 DNA: TGTGCCACCAGAAGAAGCGGGGGGAGGTACAATGAGCAGTTCTTC. Its translation: CATRRSGGRYNEQFF.